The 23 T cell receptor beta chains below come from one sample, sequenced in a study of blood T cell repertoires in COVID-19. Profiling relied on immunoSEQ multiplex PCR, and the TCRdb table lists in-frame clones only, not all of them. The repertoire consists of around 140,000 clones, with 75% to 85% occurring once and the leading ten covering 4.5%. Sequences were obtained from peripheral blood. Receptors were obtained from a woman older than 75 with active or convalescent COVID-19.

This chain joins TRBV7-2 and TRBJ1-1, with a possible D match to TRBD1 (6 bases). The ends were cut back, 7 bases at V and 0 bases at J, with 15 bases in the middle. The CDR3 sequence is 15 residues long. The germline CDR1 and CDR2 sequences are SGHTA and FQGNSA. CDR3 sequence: CASTDQSGVNTEAFF. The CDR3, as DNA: TGTGCCAGCACCGACCAATCAGGGGTGAACACTGAAGCTTTCTTT.

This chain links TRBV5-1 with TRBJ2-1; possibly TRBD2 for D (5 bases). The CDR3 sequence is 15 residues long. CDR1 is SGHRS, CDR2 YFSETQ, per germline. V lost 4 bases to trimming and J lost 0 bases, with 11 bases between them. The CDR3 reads CASSPGAGSYNEQFF. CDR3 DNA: TGCGCCAGCAGCCCTGGTGCGGGCTCCTACAATGAGCAGTTCTTC.

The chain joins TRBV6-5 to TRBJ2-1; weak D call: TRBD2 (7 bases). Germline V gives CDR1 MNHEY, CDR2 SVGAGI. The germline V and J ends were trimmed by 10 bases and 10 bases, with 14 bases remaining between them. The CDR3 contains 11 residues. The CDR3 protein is CAISRGAEQFF. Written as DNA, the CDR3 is TGTGCCATTTCTCGGGGGGCGGAGCAGTTCTTC.

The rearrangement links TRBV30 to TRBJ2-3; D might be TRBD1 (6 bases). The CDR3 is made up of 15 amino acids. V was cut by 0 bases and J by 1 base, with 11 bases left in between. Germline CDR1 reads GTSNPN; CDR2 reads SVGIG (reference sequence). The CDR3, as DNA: TGTGCCTGGAGTGTACTGACAGGAGGCACAGATACGCAGTATTTT. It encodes CAWSVLTGGTDTQYF.

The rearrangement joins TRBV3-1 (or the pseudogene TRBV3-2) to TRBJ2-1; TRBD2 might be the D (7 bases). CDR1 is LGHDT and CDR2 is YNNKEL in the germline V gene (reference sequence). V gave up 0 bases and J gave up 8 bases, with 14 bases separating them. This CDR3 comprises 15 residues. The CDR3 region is CASSQDLAGAYEQFF. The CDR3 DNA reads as TGTGCCAGCAGCCAAGATCTTGCGGGGGCGTATGAGCAGTTCTTC.

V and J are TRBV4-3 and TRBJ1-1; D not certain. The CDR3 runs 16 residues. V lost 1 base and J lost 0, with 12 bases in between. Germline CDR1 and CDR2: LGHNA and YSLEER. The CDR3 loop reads CASSQVGRFVNTEAFF. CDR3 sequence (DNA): TGCGCCAGCAGCCAAGTGGGCCGTTTCGTGAACACTGAAGCTTTCTTT.

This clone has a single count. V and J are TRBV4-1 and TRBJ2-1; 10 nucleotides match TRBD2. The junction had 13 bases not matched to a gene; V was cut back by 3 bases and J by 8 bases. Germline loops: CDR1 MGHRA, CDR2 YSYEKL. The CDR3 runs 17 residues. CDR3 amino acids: CASSQDPERGGVDEQFF. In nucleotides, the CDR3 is TGCGCCAGCAGCCAGGACCCTGAGCGGGGGGGCGTTGATGAGCAGTTCTTC.

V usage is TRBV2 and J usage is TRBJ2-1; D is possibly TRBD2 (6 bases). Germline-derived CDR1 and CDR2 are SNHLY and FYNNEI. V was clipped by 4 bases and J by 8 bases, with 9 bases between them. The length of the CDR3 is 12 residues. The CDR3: CASSASVDEQFF. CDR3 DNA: TGTGCCAGCAGTGCTAGCGTAGATGAGCAGTTCTTC.

This CDR3 is CASSLGLARDTQYF. CDR3 bases: TGTGCCAGCAGCCTTGGACTAGCCCGAGATACGCAGTATTTT. This chain connects TRBV5-4 to TRBJ2-3, with 8 bases matching TRBD2. The CDR3 is 14 amino acids. The germline V gene has CDR1 SGHNT and CDR2 YYREEE (reference sequence). V lost 4 bases and J lost 5; bases outside the gene matches: 6.

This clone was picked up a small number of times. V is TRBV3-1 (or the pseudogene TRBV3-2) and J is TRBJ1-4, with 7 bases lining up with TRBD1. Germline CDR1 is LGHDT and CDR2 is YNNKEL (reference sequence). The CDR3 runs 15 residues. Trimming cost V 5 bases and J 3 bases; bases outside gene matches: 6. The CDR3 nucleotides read TGTGCCAGCAGCGCCCGACAGGGCTCTAATGAAAAACTGTTTTTT. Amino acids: CASSARQGSNEKLFF.

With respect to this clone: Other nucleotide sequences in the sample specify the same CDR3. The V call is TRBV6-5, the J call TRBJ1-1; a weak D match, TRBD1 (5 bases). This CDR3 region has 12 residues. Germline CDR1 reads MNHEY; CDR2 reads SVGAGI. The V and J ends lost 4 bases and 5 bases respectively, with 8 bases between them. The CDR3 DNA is TGTGCCAGCAGTTCGACAGTGACTGAAGCTTTCTTT. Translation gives CASSSTVTEAFF.

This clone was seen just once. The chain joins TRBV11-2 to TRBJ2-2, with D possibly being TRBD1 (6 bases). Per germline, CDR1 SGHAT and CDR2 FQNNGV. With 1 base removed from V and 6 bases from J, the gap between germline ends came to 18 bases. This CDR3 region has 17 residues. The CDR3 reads CASSLVVTGSFSGELFF. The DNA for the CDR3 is TGTGCCAGCAGCTTAGTCGTGACAGGTTCATTTTCCGGGGAGCTGTTTTTT.

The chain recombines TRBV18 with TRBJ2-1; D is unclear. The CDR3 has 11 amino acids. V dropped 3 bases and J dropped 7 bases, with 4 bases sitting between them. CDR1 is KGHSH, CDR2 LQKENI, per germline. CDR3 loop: CASSPQNEQFF. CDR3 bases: TGTGCCAGCTCACCGCAGAATGAGCAGTTCTTC.

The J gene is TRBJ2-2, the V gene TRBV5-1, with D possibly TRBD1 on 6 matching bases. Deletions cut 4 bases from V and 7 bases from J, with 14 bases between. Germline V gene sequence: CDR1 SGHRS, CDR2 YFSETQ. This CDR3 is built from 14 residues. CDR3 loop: CASSQQGDHGELFF. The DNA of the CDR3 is TGCGCCAGCAGCCAACAGGGTGATCACGGGGAGCTGTTTTTT. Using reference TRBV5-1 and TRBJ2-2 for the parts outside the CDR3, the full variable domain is KAGVTQTPRYLIKTRGQQVTLSCSPISGHRSVSWYQQTPGQGLQFLFEYFSETQRNKGNFPGRFSGRQFSNSRSEMNVSTLELGDSALYLCASSQQGDHGELFFGEGSRLTVL.

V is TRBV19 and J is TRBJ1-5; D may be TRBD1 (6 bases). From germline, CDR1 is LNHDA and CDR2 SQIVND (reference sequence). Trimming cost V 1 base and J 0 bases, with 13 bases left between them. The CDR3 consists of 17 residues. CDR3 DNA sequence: TGTGCCAGTAGTATAGGCCGGACAGCAAATAGCAATCAGCCCCAGCATTTT. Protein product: CASSIGRTANSNQPQHF.

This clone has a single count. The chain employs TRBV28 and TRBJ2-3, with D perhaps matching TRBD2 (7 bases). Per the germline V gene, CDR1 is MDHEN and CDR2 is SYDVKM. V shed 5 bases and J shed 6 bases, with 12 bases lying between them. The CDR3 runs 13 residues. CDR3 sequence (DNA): TGTGCCAGCAGTCCCGAGGGGGGGGATACGCAGTATTTT. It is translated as CASSPEGGDTQYF.

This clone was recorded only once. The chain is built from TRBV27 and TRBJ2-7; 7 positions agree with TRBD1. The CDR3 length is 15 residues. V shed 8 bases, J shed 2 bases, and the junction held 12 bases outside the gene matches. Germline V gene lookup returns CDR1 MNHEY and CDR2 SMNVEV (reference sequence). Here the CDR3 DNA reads TGTGCCAGCGGGCGTCAGGGGGAATGGACCTACGAGCAGTACTTC. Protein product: CASGRQGEWTYEQYF.

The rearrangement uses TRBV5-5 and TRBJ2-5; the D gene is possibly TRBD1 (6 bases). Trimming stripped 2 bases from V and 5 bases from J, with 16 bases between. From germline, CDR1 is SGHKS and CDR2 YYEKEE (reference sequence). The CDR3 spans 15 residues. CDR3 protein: CASSFETGFSETQYF. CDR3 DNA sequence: TGTGCCAGCAGCTTCGAAACAGGGTTTTCGGAGACCCAGTACTTC. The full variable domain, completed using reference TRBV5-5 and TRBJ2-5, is DAGVTQSPTHLIKTRGQQVTLRCSPISGHKSVSWYQQVLGQGPQFIFQYYEKEERGRGNFPDRFSARQFPNYSSELNVNALLLGDSALYLCASSFETGFSETQYFGPGTRLLVL.

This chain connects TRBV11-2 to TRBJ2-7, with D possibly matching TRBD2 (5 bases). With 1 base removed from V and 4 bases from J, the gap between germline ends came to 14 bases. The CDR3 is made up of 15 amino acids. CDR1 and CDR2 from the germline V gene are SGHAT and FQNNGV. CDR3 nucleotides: TGTGCCAGCAGCTTAGTGTCCGGGGAGCGATACGAGCAGTACTTC. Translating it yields CASSLVSGERYEQYF.

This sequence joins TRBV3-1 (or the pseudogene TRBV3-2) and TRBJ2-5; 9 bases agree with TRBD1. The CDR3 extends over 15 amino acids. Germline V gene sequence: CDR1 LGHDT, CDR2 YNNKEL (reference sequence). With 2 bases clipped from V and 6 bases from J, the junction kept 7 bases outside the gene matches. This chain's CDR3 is CASSQIVDRGQTQYF. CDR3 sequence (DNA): TGTGCCAGCAGCCAAATTGTGGACAGGGGTCAGACCCAGTACTTC.

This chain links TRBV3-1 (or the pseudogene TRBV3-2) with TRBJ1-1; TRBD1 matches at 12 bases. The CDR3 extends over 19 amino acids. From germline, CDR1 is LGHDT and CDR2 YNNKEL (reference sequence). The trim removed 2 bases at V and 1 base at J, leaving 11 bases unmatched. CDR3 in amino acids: CASSQPVPGQGAGNTEAFF. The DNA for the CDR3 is TGTGCCAGCAGCCAACCTGTCCCGGGACAGGGGGCAGGGAACACTGAAGCTTTCTTT.

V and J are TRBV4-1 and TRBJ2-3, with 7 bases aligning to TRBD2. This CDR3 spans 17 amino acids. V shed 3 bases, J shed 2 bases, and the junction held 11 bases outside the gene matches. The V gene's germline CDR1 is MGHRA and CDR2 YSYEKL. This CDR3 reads CASSQERIAGPTDTQYF. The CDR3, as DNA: TGCGCCAGCAGCCAGGAAAGGATAGCGGGCCCCACAGATACGCAGTATTTT.

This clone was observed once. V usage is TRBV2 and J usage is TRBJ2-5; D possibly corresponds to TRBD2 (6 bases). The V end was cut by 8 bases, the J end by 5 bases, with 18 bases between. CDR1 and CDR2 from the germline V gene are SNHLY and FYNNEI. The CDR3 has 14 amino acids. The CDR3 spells CASERGGKWETQYF. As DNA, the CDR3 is TGTGCCAGCGAACGGGGCGGGAAGTGGGAGACCCAGTACTTC.